What follows is one T cell receptor (beta chain) and its context. The sample comes from a study of CD8 T cells in ankylosing spondylitis. TCRdb fed the 5' RACE reads into MiXCR, producing one record per CDR3 protein. The sample includes 200,000 to 250,000 distinct CDR3 sequences, roughly 32% of them seen just once. Between the trimmed V and J ends, which lost 3 bases and 9 bases, there was a span of 13 bases. Looked up from germline, CDR1 is SGDLS and CDR2 is YYNGEE. The CDR3 has 14 residues. The sequenced sample consisted of blood, either unsorted or a sorted T cell fraction (not recorded which). The chain couples TRBV9 to TRBJ1-6; possibly TRBD1 for D (6 bases). The sequence derives from a male donor with ankylosing spondylitis or in good health (not recorded which). DNA of the CDR3: TGTGCCAGCAGCGACACAGGGTTGAGTTCACCCCTCCACTTT. Its translation: CASSDTGLSSPLHF. The variable domain in full, with the rest retrieved from reference TRBV9 and TRBJ1-6, is DSGVTQTPKHLITATGQRVTLRCSPRSGDLSVYWYQQSLDQGLQFLIQYYNGEERAKGNILERFSAQQFPDLHSELNLSSLELGDSALYFCASSDTGLSSPLHFGNGTRLTVT.